This TCR beta chain derives from a study of blood T cells in healthy people across ages (dated by TCRdb to about 2015). The study in broad terms: In model experiments, roughly one uniquely barcoded TCR beta cDNA molecule per two T cells was captured by template switching. The study measured age-related changes in TCR beta repertoire diversity using deep sequencing normalized with unique cDNA molecular identifiers. Four age groups were formed from the donors: young (average about 17 years), middle-aged (roughly 38), aged (62) and long-lived (82). To avoid experimental bias, donors of different ages were distributed randomly across sequencing lanes. The study analyzed two additional independent replicas of 1 million unique cDNA reads from the same blood draw for two donors, one aged 18 to 30 and one aged 80 or older. Overall study results and their limits: The long-lived group showed more naive CD4+ T cells, fewer expanded clones and increased TCR diversity than the aged group, suggesting age selection. Total diversity estimates from one million sequenced T cells were considered lower bounds and underestimates. The CMV infection status of donors was not known, potentially confounding age-related changes in expanded clonotypes. Conclusive comparison of naive and antigen-experienced compartments was prevented by the profiling of bulk unsorted PBMCs. As age increased, observed TCR beta diversity per million T cells dropped in a roughly linear way, and a significant reduction was already evident by age roughly 40. A strong correlation was found between observed TCR beta diversity and the percentage of naive T cells measured by flow cytometry.

Library method: 5' RACE. Sequencing used an Illumina HiSeq 2500. A second 7 to 11 cycle PCR used a sample-barcoded 5' primer and a J-beta primer mix. A unique molecular identifier was introduced onto each TCR beta cDNA molecule by a template-switch 5' adaptor carrying 12 random nucleotides. At least 3 million CDR3-containing paired-end reads were obtained from each sample. First-strand cDNA synthesis was performed from all RNA using the Mint cDNA synthesis kit, with priming by a TRBC-specific oligonucleotide. Following uracil-DNA glycosylase treatment, a first 18-cycle PCR with universal primers M1SS and BC2_uni_R was performed on all cDNA. Regarding the original processing steps: For normalization, 1 million high-quality reads, each with a distinct molecular identifier, were randomly selected from each sample. Reads sharing molecular identifiers were discarded rather than binned into consensus sequences. MiTCR, run with a Q25 quality threshold and the strictest error-elimination algorithm, handled CDR3 identification, clonotype clustering and error correction. Lower-bound total TCR beta diversity was estimated with a nonparametric unseen species model using Euler transformation. TCRdb reworked the public reads: Q25 trimming with fastp, MiXCR clone assembly, productive beta chains retained. Rows are combined by CDR3 protein, so each entry shows the most common genes and DNA. In this record, the V and J calls reflect TCRdb's handling and not the investigators' own analysis. Counted in this sample were 650,000 to 1,000,000 distinct CDR3 sequences; roughly 40% of them appeared once. The leading ten clones occupy over 10% of the sample.

Donors were about 36 systemically healthy Caucasian individuals from Russia aged roughly 6 to 90 years. Roughly 10 milliliters of peripheral blood were drawn from each donor into EDTA-treated Vacutainer tubes. Ficoll-Paque density-gradient centrifugation was used to isolate PBMCs, with at least 7 million obtained per sample. Total RNA was extracted from PBMCs with Trizol reagent, with at least 5.5 micrograms obtained per sample. The percentages of naive CD45RAhigh/CD27high T cells were determined by flow cytometry on a PBMC aliquot from every donor. V is clipped by 0 bases and J by 4 bases, and the sequence between their germline boundaries is 7 bases long. Based on the germline V gene, the CDR1 and CDR2 sequences are LGHNA and YSLEER. The CDR3 spans 14 residues, from the cysteine through the phenylalanine. This entry keeps only the CDR3 DNA: 42 bases, framed from base 1. This clonotype was detected only a few times. It lacks a known antigen. Base qualities are missing; no much larger clone stands one base away.

The sequence was collected from a man between 18 and 35 years old in good health. Sequenced: blood. Recombination joined TRBV4-3 with TRBJ1-3; the D gene is perhaps TRBD1, on 6 matching bases. The CDR3 protein: CASSQDGTGNTIYF. The bases read TGCGCCAGCAGCCAAGATGGGACAGGAAACACCATATATTTT.